This T cell receptor beta chain derives from a study of siplizumab effects on memory and regulatory T cells. Each sample contributed around 10^5 TCR templates to the assay. The repertoire was sequenced with immunoSEQ multiplex PCR; TCRdb's copy has only in-frame clones and lacks some. This sample has about 100,000 clones; about 91% occur once, and the top ten carry about 2.6%. This CDR3 contains 14 residues. The V gene's germline CDR1 is MNHEY and CDR2 SMNVEV (reference sequence). The germline V and J ends were trimmed by 5 bases and 5 bases, with 12 bases remaining between them. This chain connects TRBV27 to TRBJ2-2; the D is unclear. Sequencing used CD4+ T cells sorted from blood. The receptor was derived from a human donor in good health. Some clones in this sample may be carry-over from other donors' samples. CDR3 residues: CASSEAGRTGELFF. As DNA, the CDR3 is TGTGCCAGCAGTGAGGCCGGCAGAACCGGGGAGCTGTTTTTT.